Each of the 13 T cell receptor beta chains below was sequenced from the same sample in a study of blood T cell repertoires in COVID-19 (dated by TCRdb to 2020 to 2022). Libraries were prepared through the immunoSEQ multiplex PCR assay. TCRdb took this table from immuneACCESS and kept in-frame rearrangements with V and J called. Such tables lack part of the clones; where checked against another copy, unresolved V genes explain under half of the gap, and the rest is unexplained. The sample has around 41,000 clones on record, roughly 91% of them singletons. In total, the top ten clones hold approximately 4.9% of the sample. The sequencing sample was made of peripheral blood. The receptors were gathered from a human donor in a cohort sampled during active COVID-19.

The CDR3 loop is CASVSDRNQPQHF. DNA for the CDR3: TGTGCCAGCGTATCGGACAGAAATCAGCCCCAGCATTTT. The rearrangement uses TRBV28 and TRBJ1-5, with D maybe TRBD1 (6 bases). The CDR3 consists of 13 residues. The V gene lost 8 bases and the J gene lost 4 bases, with 12 bases spanning the gap. CDR1 is MDHEN, CDR2 SYDVKM, per germline.

The chain combines TRBV28 with TRBJ2-1, with 13 bases matching TRBD2. Trimming at V came to 7 bases and at J to 8 bases, leaving 17 bases not matched to a gene. The CDR3 totals 18 residues. Germline CDR1 is MDHEN and CDR2 is SYDVKM. DNA for the CDR3: TGTGCCAGCATATGGGGGCTGGAGACTAGCGGGAGGTTTCATGAGCAGTTCTTC. It specifies CASIWGLETSGRFHEQFF.

The rearrangement uses TRBV6-5 and TRBJ2-1, with TRBD2 matching over 10 bases. Germline lookup yields CDR1 MNHEY and CDR2 SVGAGI. The V gene end was trimmed by 6 bases and the J gene end by 9 bases; junction bases not matched to a gene: 8. The CDR3 is 14 residues long. The DNA of the CDR3 is TGTGCCAGCAGAGGTAGCGGGAGGTCAGGTGAGCAGTTCTTC. Translation: CASRGSGRSGEQFF.

This chain links TRBV30 with TRBJ2-7; 14 positions match TRBD2. The CDR3 extends over 14 amino acids. The V and J ends lost 8 bases and 2 bases, in that order; junction bases with no gene match: 5. Germline V CDR1 and CDR2: GTSNPN, SVGIG (reference sequence). CDR3 sequence (DNA): TGTGCCGGGACTAGCGGGAGAGCTACCTACGAGCAGTACTTC. Its protein is CAGTSGRATYEQYF.

This chain uses TRBV19 with TRBJ1-5, with no clear D. The germline CDR1 and CDR2 sequences are LNHDA and SQIVND (reference sequence). V gave up 0 bases and J gave up 3 bases, with 6 bases separating them. The CDR3 has 14 residues. CDR3 residues: CASSIDRFNQPQHF. CDR3 DNA: TGTGCCAGTAGTATAGACAGGTTCAATCAGCCCCAGCATTTT.

This clone was detected a few times. The chain employs TRBV12-5 and TRBJ2-2, with D perhaps matching TRBD1 (6 bases). Germline CDR1 LGHNT, CDR2 FRNRAP. The V end was cut by 7 bases, the J end by 3 bases, with 15 bases between. The CDR3 contains 15 residues. CDR3 sequence: CASEQTGWDTGELFF. CDR3 coding DNA: TGTGCTAGTGAACAGACAGGTTGGGACACCGGGGAGCTGTTTTTT.

V is TRBV5-1 and J is TRBJ1-2; 11 nucleotides agree with TRBD1. This CDR3 is 17 amino acids long. Per germline, CDR1 SGHRS and CDR2 YFSETQ. V shed 4 bases, J shed 4 bases, and the junction held 12 bases outside the gene matches. The CDR3 loop is CASSEGTGGFLGYGYTF. The CDR3 coding sequence is TGCGCCAGCAGCGAGGGGACAGGGGGGTTTCTTGGCTATGGCTACACCTTC.

This chain joins TRBV9 and TRBJ1-5, with TRBD1 matching 7 bases. Germline V gene lookup returns CDR1 SGDLS and CDR2 YYNGEE. The CDR3 totals 15 residues. After removal of 0 bases from V and 0 bases from J, the junction contained 0 bases not matched to a gene. The CDR3, as DNA: TGTGCCAGCAGCGTAGGGGACAGTAGCAATCAGCCCCAGCATTTT. Amino acids: CASSVGDSSNQPQHF.

The J gene is TRBJ2-1, the V gene TRBV29-1; 8 bases line up with TRBD2. Losses at the gene ends were 4 bases for V and 3 bases for J; bases not matched to a gene: 5. CDR1 is SQVTM, CDR2 ANQGSEA, per germline. CDR3 length: 14 residues. DNA of the CDR3: TGCAGCGTTGTCACTAGCGGACACTACAATGAGCAGTTCTTC. It translates to CSVVTSGHYNEQFF.

The chain recombines TRBV5-1 with TRBJ2-2; 11 positions agree with TRBD2. CDR3 length: 16 residues. Germline values: CDR1 SGHRS, CDR2 YFSETQ. Trimming at V came to 3 bases and at J to 2 bases, leaving 3 bases not matched to a gene. CDR3 in DNA: TGCGCCAGCAGCTGGGGACTAGCGGACAACACCGGGGAGCTGTTTTTT. It specifies CASSWGLADNTGELFF. The entire variable domain, with the rest obtained from reference TRBV5-1 and TRBJ2-2, is as follows: KAGVTQTPRYLIKTRGQQVTLSCSPISGHRSVSWYQQTPGQGLQFLFEYFSETQRNKGNFPGRFSGRQFSNSRSEMNVSTLELGDSALYLCASSWGLADNTGELFFGEGSRLTVL.

The chain combines TRBV27 with TRBJ2-5, with TRBD2 matching over 13 bases. The germline gives CDR1 MNHEY, CDR2 SMNVEV (reference sequence). The CDR3 runs to 18 residues. J was trimmed by 1 base and V by 5 bases; bases with no gene match: 10. CDR3 sequence: CASSPWTSGRQLQETQYF. In DNA, the CDR3 is TGTGCCAGCAGTCCGTGGACTAGCGGGAGACAGCTCCAAGAGACCCAGTACTTC.

The gene calls are TRBV1 and TRBJ2-3; no check of the table's D call, TRBD2, against the DNA was made. TRBV1 is a recognized pseudogene. The CDR3 is 16 residues long. The CDR3 nucleotides are TGCACCAGCAGCCCCCAGCGGGAGGGCCAGTCAGATACGCAGTATTTT. Its protein product is CTSSPQREGQSDTQYF.

The chain joins TRBV6-2 or TRBV6-3 to TRBJ1-2; D not certain. CDR1 MNHEY and CDR2 SVGEGT come from the germline V gene. Trimming removed 5 bases from V and 8 bases from J, with 9 bases in between. There are 11 residues in the CDR3. The CDR3 here is CASSNLEGYTF. CDR3 nucleotides: TGTGCCAGCAGTAACCTGGAGGGCTACACCTTC.